Sequencing of this T cell receptor delta chain was carried out in a study of γδ T cells in repeated Plasmodium falciparum infection. Study in general: Donors had four controlled P. falciparum NF54 infections over roughly 620 days. Each infection was followed by sampling at 21 days, plus baseline and some pre-infection draws.

TCRdb re-called clones from the multiplex PCR reads using CATT. The table records 40,000 to 55,000 delta-chain clones, about 1.9% of them present only once. Gammadelta T cells were flow-sorted from PBMC into Vgamma9/Vdelta2+ and Vdelta2-negative populations for bulk analysis. This clone was found a few times. This may stem from a read error, because a much larger clone lies one nucleotide away. The length of the CDR3 is 21 residues. Germline V gene data show CDR1 as TSWWSYY and CDR2 as QGS. Trimming took 4 bases from V and 1 from J; bases not matched to a gene: 22. The TCR comes from a pool of human donors (malaria-infected and uninfected, not separated). Source material: gamma-delta T cells from blood. The chain links TRDV1 to TRDJ1; 9 nucleotides align to TRDD2. DNA of the CDR3: TGTGCTCTTGGGGGGCCTTCCTACTTCGGACTGGTCTCCCCAATCACCGATAAACTCATCTTT. Residues: CALGGPSYFGLVSPITDKLIF.